This T cell receptor beta chain stems from a study of CD8 T cells in Susac syndrome. The CDR3 runs 11 residues. Overall study findings and caveats: The number of Susac-specific public clones found was about 15 in total CD8+ repertoires and five in CD8+ TEMRA repertoires.

Comment on this clonotype: As yet, its antigen is unknown.

cDNA came from 0.5 to 1 ug RNA primed by random hexamers. TCRdb itself ran the immunoSEQ multiplex PCR reads through MiXCR, one entry per CDR3 protein. The sample has 95,000 to 150,000 distinct CDR3 sequences; 85% to 95% are singletons. Source material: CD8+ T cells from PBMCs. The chain uses TRBV21-1 and TRBJ1-6. TRBV21-1 is labeled a pseudogene. This sequence originates from a human donor with Susac syndrome. The CDR3 is CASSNNSPLHF. DNA of the CDR3: TGTGCCAGCAGCAATAATTCACCCCTCCACTTT.